This TCR beta chain was recorded in a study of T cells in Graves' hyperthyroidism and ophthalmopathy. Study-level results: Stable hyperthyroidism and ophthalmopathy were separated using 13 V-J signatures.

Those with hyperthyroidism were 18 to 65 years old, newly diagnosed, and ill for under 2 months. Amplification targeted TCR beta CDR3 regions from RNA transcripts. HTBI primers were the set used in a first-round RT-PCR of the TCR CDR3. Via MiXCR, TCRdb re-called the multiplex PCR reads, giving one row per CDR3 protein. The table shows 500,000 to 700,000 distinct CDR3 sequences, with over 15% occurring only once. A note on this clonotype: Antigen: not known.

The sequenced sample was blood. The sequence came from a woman between 18 and 30 years old with Graves' hyperthyroidism.

The CDR3 here is CATSRVPRRDTISGANVLTF. The CDR3 nucleotides read TGTGCCACCAGCAGAGTCCCCCGGCGCGACACGATCTCTGGGGCCAACGTCCTGACTTTC. This chain links TRBV15 with TRBJ2-6; D gene uncertain. The length of the CDR3 is 20 residues. Trimming removed 1 base from V and 0 bases from J, with 19 bases in between. CDR1 and CDR2 (germline): LNHNV, YYDKDF (reference sequence).